The 20 T cell receptor beta chains below come from one sample, sequenced in a study of blood T cell repertoires in COVID-19. TCRdb's table, derived via immunoSEQ multiplex PCR, lists solely in-frame clones and lacks some. The sample shows roughly 160,000 clones, less than 90% of them seen only once. Sequencing was done on a sample of PBMCs or T cells enriched from blood (not recorded which). The source is a woman aged 50 to 65 who had recovered from COVID-19.

The chain employs TRBV5-1 and TRBJ2-5, with D maybe TRBD1 (7 bases). Germline V gene data show CDR1 as SGHRS and CDR2 as YFSETQ. V gave up 1 base and J gave up 4 bases, with 14 bases separating them. CDR3 length: 15 residues. CDR3 nucleotide sequence: TGCGCCAGCAGCTTGACACCAGGGGGAGGAGAGACCCAGTACTTC. Protein product: CASSLTPGGGETQYF.

The V gene is TRBV29-1, the J gene TRBJ1-2; 7 bases align to TRBD1. V dropped 7 bases and J dropped 5; count of bases not matched to a gene: 10. Germline lookup yields CDR1 SQVTM and CDR2 ANQGSEA. The CDR3 contains 13 residues. This CDR3 is CSAEDRARYGYTF. The CDR3 DNA reads TGCAGCGCAGAAGACAGGGCTCGATATGGCTACACCTTC.

The chain couples TRBV6-5 to TRBJ1-2; perhaps TRBD1 as D (5 bases). Trimming took 8 bases from V and 3 from J, leaving 19 bases between them. The CDR3 runs to 15 residues. Germline V gene sequence: CDR1 MNHEY, CDR2 SVGAGI. CDR3 region: CASRGIGRVDYGYTF. The CDR3 coding sequence is TGTGCCAGCCGGGGGATTGGCAGGGTCGACTATGGCTACACCTTC.

The chain links TRBV4-1 to TRBJ2-5; 9 bases fit TRBD1. V dropped 4 bases and J dropped 2; count of bases not matched to a gene: 5. Germline assignment: CDR1 MGHRA and CDR2 YSYEKL. This CDR3 region has 15 residues. The CDR3 DNA reads TGCGCCAGCAGCCGCACAGGGGGCCGACAAGAGACCCAGTACTTC. Residues: CASSRTGGRQETQYF.

This rearrangement joins TRBV6-5 to TRBJ1-3, with 9 bases fitting TRBD1. Trimming removed 4 bases from V and 3 bases from J; junction bases left unmatched: 7. The CDR3 sequence is 16 residues long. Looked up from germline, CDR1 is MNHEY and CDR2 is SVGAGI. The CDR3 spells CASSSRPGQGGNTIYF. CDR3 DNA: TGTGCCAGCAGTTCCCGCCCGGGACAGGGTGGAAACACCATATATTTT.

V usage is TRBV2 and J usage is TRBJ1-6; 8 bases line up with TRBD1. In germline, CDR1 is SNHLY, CDR2 FYNNEI. The V segment lost 3 bases and the J segment 10 bases; nucleotides outside the gene matches: 5. CDR3 size: 14 residues. The CDR3 protein is CASSETGDRSPLHF. CDR3 in DNA: TGTGCCAGCAGTGAGACAGGGGACAGGTCACCCCTCCACTTT.

This clone was found a few times. The chain uses TRBV11-2 and TRBJ1-3, with 10 bases lining up with TRBD1. The CDR3 runs 18 residues. V shed 2 bases and J 0 bases; nucleotides not matched to a gene: 7. Germline V gives CDR1 SGHAT, CDR2 FQNNGV. The CDR3 sequence is CASSLWGDRGRSGNTIYF. As DNA, the CDR3 is TGTGCCAGCAGCTTATGGGGGGACAGGGGACGCTCTGGAAACACCATATATTTT. Full variable domain (remainder filled in from reference TRBV11-2 and TRBJ1-3): EAGVAQSPRYKIIEKRQSVAFWCNPISGHATLYWYQQILGQGPKLLIQFQNNGVVDDSQLPKDRFSAERLKGVDSTLKIQPAKLEDSAVYLCASSLWGDRGRSGNTIYFGEGSWLTVV.

J is TRBJ2-5 and V is TRBV5-4, with TRBD2 matching over 8 bases. The CDR3 spans 15 residues. The germline V gene has CDR1 SGHNT and CDR2 YYREEE (reference sequence). The V gene end was trimmed by 2 bases and the J gene end by 2 bases; junction bases not matched to a gene: 5. The CDR3 loop reads CASSLDLAGQETQYF. CDR3 nucleotide sequence: TGTGCCAGCAGCTTAGATCTAGCGGGTCAAGAGACCCAGTACTTC.

J is TRBJ2-3 and V is TRBV30; 9 positions match TRBD2. The germline V gene encodes CDR1 GTSNPN and CDR2 SVGIG (reference sequence). This CDR3 is 13 amino acids long. Losses at the gene ends were 4 bases for V and 5 bases for J; bases not matched to a gene: 4. In nucleotides, the CDR3 is TGTGCCTGGACTAGCGGGACGGGAGATACGCAGTATTTT. Encoded protein: CAWTSGTGDTQYF.

V is TRBV3-1 (or the pseudogene TRBV3-2) and J is TRBJ2-7; possible D gene TRBD2, 5 bases. V was shortened by 4 bases and J by 3 bases, with 10 bases between the two germline ends. The CDR3 has 13 residues. The germline gives CDR1 LGHDT, CDR2 YNNKEL (reference sequence). In nucleotides, the CDR3 is TGTGCCAGCAGCCCGCGAGGAGGCTACGAGCAGTACTTC. Protein: CASSPRGGYEQYF.

The chain combines TRBV5-4 with TRBJ2-1; D perhaps matches TRBD2 (6 bases). The CDR3 covers 13 residues. The V end was cut by 3 bases, the J end by 9 bases, with 13 bases between. The germline V gene encodes CDR1 SGHNT and CDR2 YYREEE (reference sequence). CDR3 bases: TGTGCCAGCAGCTCAGGAGGGCCAAGTGAGCAGTTCTTC. Amino acids: CASSSGGPSEQFF. The full variable domain, with the rest looked up from reference TRBV5-4 and TRBJ2-1, is ETGVTQSPTHLIKTRGQQVTLRCSSQSGHNTVSWYQQALGQGPQFIFQYYREEENGRGNFPPRFSGLQFPNYSSELNVNALELDDSALYLCASSSGGPSEQFFGPGTRLTVL.

This clone appeared once. The V call is TRBV14, the J call TRBJ2-7; 9 bases map to TRBD2. Germline V gene sequence: CDR1 SGHDN, CDR2 FVKESK. CDR3 length: 15 residues. The trim removed 4 bases at V and 0 bases at J, leaving 4 bases unmatched. CDR3 sequence reads: CASSLSSGTSYEQYF. For the CDR3, the DNA is TGTGCCAGCAGCCTTTCTAGCGGGACCTCCTACGAGCAGTACTTC.

This clone occurred once. The chain combines TRBV15 with TRBJ1-4, with D tentatively TRBD1 (5 bases). The CDR3 has 14 amino acids. The germline V gene encodes CDR1 LNHNV and CDR2 YYDKDF (reference sequence). Trimming took 0 bases from V and 5 from J, leaving 7 bases between them. The CDR3 nucleotides are TGTGCCACCAGCAGAGACAGGGCGAATGAAAAACTGTTTTTT. Protein product: CATSRDRANEKLFF.

The gene calls are TRBV2 and TRBJ2-7, with 8 bases identical to TRBD2. Germline values: CDR1 SNHLY, CDR2 FYNNEI. The CDR3 is made up of 16 amino acids. V lost 6 bases and J lost 1; bases outside the gene matches: 11. The CDR3 nucleotides are TGTGCCAGCAGCGATCCATCGGGACTAGGATCCTACGAGCAGTACTTC. Protein product: CASSDPSGLGSYEQYF.

This chain uses TRBV19 with TRBJ1-2; TRBD1 agrees at 7 bases. The V and J ends lost 7 bases and 8 bases, in that order; junction bases with no gene match: 10. Germline V lookup: CDR1 LNHDA, CDR2 SQIVND (reference sequence). The CDR3 has 13 residues. In nucleotides, the CDR3 is TGTGCCAGTACCCCGCAGGGGGTGGGGGGCTACACCTTC. Its translation is CASTPQGVGGYTF.

CDR3 residues: CASSQATAGGPTDTQYF. The DNA for the CDR3 is TGTGCCAGCAGCCAAGCAACAGCGGGAGGGCCCACAGATACGCAGTATTTT. The chain links TRBV3-1 (or the pseudogene TRBV3-2) to TRBJ2-3; 10 nucleotides match TRBD2. The V gene end was trimmed by 1 base and the J gene end by 2 bases; junction bases not matched to a gene: 6. Germline loops: CDR1 LGHDT, CDR2 YNNKEL (reference sequence). The CDR3 is 17 amino acids.

This chain links TRBV3-1 (or the pseudogene TRBV3-2) with TRBJ2-7; maybe TRBD1 (5 bases). This CDR3 has 14 residues. Germline CDR1 reads LGHDT; CDR2 reads YNNKEL (reference sequence). The V gene lost 7 bases and the J gene lost 2 bases, with 15 bases spanning the gap. CDR3 sequence (DNA): TGTGCCAGCACCCCATTGGACAACCCCTACGAGCAGTACTTC. This gives the protein CASTPLDNPYEQYF.

The chain combines TRBV28 with TRBJ1-2; 8 bases are a match to TRBD1. V lost 6 bases to trimming and J lost 1 base; unmatched junction nucleotides: 4. CDR1 and CDR2 from the germline V gene are MDHEN and SYDVKM. This CDR3 contains 14 residues. CDR3 nucleotides: TGTGCCAGCAGACAGACAGGGGTTAACTATGGCTACACCTTC. Amino acid sequence: CASRQTGVNYGYTF.

The V gene is TRBV28, the J gene TRBJ2-2; no definite D call. CDR1 and CDR2 from the germline V gene are MDHEN and SYDVKM. The CDR3 totals 13 residues. V lost 7 bases to trimming and J lost 0 bases, with 6 bases between them. CDR3 DNA sequence: TGTGCCAGCAAACAGACGAACACCGGGGAGCTGTTTTTT. Translated, it gives CASKQTNTGELFF.

The V and J genes are TRBV3-1 (or the pseudogene TRBV3-2) and TRBJ2-2, with 7 positions matching TRBD1. The CDR3 sequence is 16 residues long. V lost 3 bases to trimming and J lost 9 bases; unmatched junction nucleotides: 13. CDR1 LGHDT and CDR2 YNNKEL come from the germline V gene (reference sequence). In DNA, the CDR3 is TGTGCCAGCAGCCACCGGACAGGTGCGGACTCCTGGGAGCTGTTTTTT. Its protein is CASSHRTGADSWELFF.